The source of this T cell receptor beta chain is a study of T-cell reconstitution after alpha-beta-depleted transplantation in children. This clonotype showed up just a few times. Unique molecular identifiers were used to barcode this TCRbeta library. From the PCR reads, TCRdb called clonotypes with MiXCR, one entry per CDR3 protein. The table shows about 350,000 distinct CDR3 sequences, with approximately 12% occurring only once. V was trimmed by 8 bases and J by 4 bases, leaving 14 bases between them. Germline assignment: CDR1 DFQATT and CDR2 SNEGSKA (reference sequence). There are 12 residues in the CDR3.

The chain combines TRBV20-1 with TRBJ2-5, with D perhaps matching TRBD1 or TRBD2 (5 bases each). Sequencing used PBMCs, obtained from the stem cell graft. This sequence was found in a human donor who donated a stem cell graft to a child with Fanconi anemia. The CDR3 DNA is TGCAGTTATGACTCGGGGCGAGAGACCCAGTACTTC. It yields the protein CSYDSGRETQYF.